The clone carrying this TCR beta chain is medium-sized (0.01 to 0.1%) by share. Its specificity is unknown. Trimming cost V 0 bases and J 6 bases, with 8 bases left between them. From germline, CDR1 is MGHRA and CDR2 YSYEKL. The CDR3 covers 13 residues. It was at 37°C and for five to seven days that the mixed lymphocyte reaction cells were cocultured. The data are from a study of siplizumab effects on memory and regulatory T cells. TCRdb's table, derived via immunoSEQ multiplex PCR, lists solely in-frame clones and lacks some. The profile shows fewer than 11,000 clones, roughly 45% of them singletons. The receptor was isolated from a human donor in good health; the cells came from an allogeneic mixed lymphocyte reaction. The chain combines TRBV4-1 with TRBJ1-2, with unresolved D. The sequenced sample was CFSE-low (dividing) CD8+ T cells sorted from an allogeneic mixed lymphocyte reaction. CDR3 in amino acids: CASSQDPGDGYTF. The CDR3, as DNA: TGCGCCAGCAGCCAAGATCCAGGAGATGGCTACACCTTC.